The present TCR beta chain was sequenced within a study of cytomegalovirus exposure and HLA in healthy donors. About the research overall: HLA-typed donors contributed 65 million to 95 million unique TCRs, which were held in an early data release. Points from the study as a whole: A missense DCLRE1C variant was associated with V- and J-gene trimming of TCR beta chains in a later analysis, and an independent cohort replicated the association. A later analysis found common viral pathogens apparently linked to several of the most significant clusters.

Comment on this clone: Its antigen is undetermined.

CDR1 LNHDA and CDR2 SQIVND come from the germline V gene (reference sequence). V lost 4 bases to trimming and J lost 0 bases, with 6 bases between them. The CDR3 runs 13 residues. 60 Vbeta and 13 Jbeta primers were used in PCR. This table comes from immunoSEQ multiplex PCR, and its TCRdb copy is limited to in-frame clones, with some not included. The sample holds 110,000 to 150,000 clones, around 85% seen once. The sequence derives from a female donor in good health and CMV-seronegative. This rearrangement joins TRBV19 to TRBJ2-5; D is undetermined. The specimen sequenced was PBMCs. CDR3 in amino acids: CASSSDNQETQYF. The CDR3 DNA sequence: TGTGCCAGTAGTAGCGACAACCAAGAGACCCAGTACTTC.